This is a list of T cell receptor beta chains from one sample in a study of monozygotic twins with inflammatory bowel disease. Following a re-call of the 5' RACE reads, TCRdb has one entry per CDR3 protein and lacks DNA. This table holds 350,000 to 500,000 distinct CDR3 sequences. The sample consisted of blood. Every receptor here comes from a human donor with ulcerative colitis or Crohn's disease, or a healthy co-twin of an affected twin (not recorded which). Each CDR3 is given with its conserved first and last residue. Fields, in order: J gene, V gene, CDR3 protein.

>TRBJ2-7|TRBV27
CASSWTSGGPLVEQYF
>TRBJ2-6|TRBV7-8
CASSLRHTTNTGANVLTF
>TRBJ2-3|TRBV20-1
CSAKSLAHTDTQYF
>TRBJ2-5|TRBV3-1
CASSPPRGGKTQYF
>TRBJ2-7|TRBV2
CASSEAGQPLGEQYF
>TRBJ1-5|TRBV12-3/TRBV12-4
CASSRTANQPQHF
>TRBJ2-7|TRBV27
CAIGRTGSSYEQYF
>TRBJ2-7|TRBV7-3
CASSGLWAYEQYF
>TRBJ1-3|TRBV5-6
CASSTTGAGNTIYF
>TRBJ2-1|TRBV18
CASSVGLPGQLYNEQFF
>TRBJ2-7|TRBV4-1
CASSPRLAGSYEQYF
>TRBJ1-1|TRBV7-2
CASSFVGSTEAFF
>TRBJ2-7|TRBV9
CASSPLGQGYYEQYF